A selection of T cell receptor beta chains follows, all from one sample in a study of shared clonotypes between healthy human individuals. The data were produced by immunoSEQ multiplex PCR, yet TCRdb's version contains in-frame clones alone and is incomplete. In the table there are about a million clones, 60% to 85% of which are singletons. Sequencing used memory CD4+ T cells from PBMCs. The receptor set was obtained from a young man in good health. Some clones in this sample may be carry-over from other donors' samples. Both conserved end residues are part of each CDR3. The order of the fields is V gene, clone size, D gene, J gene, CDR3 protein, CDR3 DNA. The D gene is left open where the match is weak. The listing skips clone size in some rows; elsewhere it reads once, few, many or a size class.

>TRBV7-9|NA|TRBD1|TRBJ1-2
CASSQGQFYGYTF
TGTGCCAGCAGCCAGGGACAGTTCTATGGCTACACCTTC
>TRBV7-2|NA|TRBD1|TRBJ2-2
CASSRPPGQGGGELFF
TGTGCCAGCAGCCGCCCACCGGGACAGGGTGGTGGGGAGCTGTTTTTT
>TRBV4-2|NA|TRBD1|TRBJ1-1
CASSPGQGAMNTEAFF
TGTGCCAGCAGCCCGGGACAGGGCGCCATGAACACTGAAGCTTTCTTT
>TRBV9|once|NA|TRBJ2-1
CASSVGVGSGPHMNNEQFF
TGTGCCAGCAGCGTAGGGGTGGGGAGCGGGCCTCATATGAACAATGAGCAGTTCTTC
>TRBV5-8|NA|TRBD1|TRBJ1-3
CASSTWTGGSGNTIYF
TGTGCCAGCAGCACTTGGACAGGGGGCTCTGGAAACACCATATATTTT
>TRBV5-4|few|NA|TRBJ1-1
CASSQPLGRNTEAFF
TGTGCCAGCAGCCAACCATTGGGGCGGAACACTGAAGCTTTCTTT
>TRBV6-5|once|TRBD2|TRBJ2-7
CASSSSGREEQYF
TGTGCCAGCTCTAGCAGCGGGAGGGAAGAGCAGTACTTC
>TRBV5-4|once|TRBD2|TRBJ2-1
CASSSVAVRGSSYNEQFF
TGTGCCAGCAGCTCAGTCGCAGTTCGCGGGAGCAGTTACAATGAGCAGTTCTTC
>TRBV5-1|NA|TRBD1|TRBJ2-6
CASSPGGDRTTAGANVLTF
TGCGCCAGCAGCCCCGGCGGGGACAGGACTACAGCTGGGGCCAACGTCCTGACTTTC
>TRBV7-3|NA|NA|TRBJ2-5
CASSRTALGTQYF
TGTGCCAGCAGCAGGACGGCCCTTGGGACCCAGTACTTC
>TRBV6-1|NA|TRBD1|TRBJ1-6
CASTWTGDSPLHF
TGTGCCAGCACCTGGACAGGGGACTCACCCCTCCACTTT
>TRBV25-1|NA|TRBD2|TRBJ2-1
CASSAGLAGEVARNEQFF
TGTGCCAGCAGTGCAGGACTAGCGGGAGAAGTAGCTCGAAATGAGCAGTTCTTC
>TRBV10-3|once|NA|TRBJ2-1
CAISESPPHNEQFF
TGTGCCATCAGTGAGTCGCCCCCGCACAATGAGCAGTTCTTC
>TRBV6-1|NA|TRBD1|TRBJ1-3
CASTPRTGVGNTIYF
TGTGCCAGCACCCCAAGGACAGGGGTAGGGAACACCATATATTTT
>TRBV25-1|NA|NA|TRBJ2-7
CASSTYEQYF
TGTGCCAGTTCTACCTACGAGCAGTACTTC
>TRBV2|NA|TRBD1|TRBJ2-1
CASRLWTGVFF
TGTGCCAGCAGACTCTGGACAGGGGTGTTCTTC
>TRBV7-9|NA|NA|TRBJ2-1
CASPFRDEQFF
TGTGCCAGCCCCTTCCGCGATGAGCAGTTCTTC
>TRBV4-3|NA|TRBD1|TRBJ1-6
CASSHDRDRVSPLHF
TGCGCCAGCAGCCACGACCGGGACAGGGTGTCACCCCTCCACTTT
>TRBV5-1|NA|NA|TRBJ2-5
CASSGGETQYF
TGCGCCAGCAGTGGAGGAGAGACCCAGTACTTC
>TRBV2|NA|NA|TRBJ1-1
CASSELGRNTEAFF
TGTGCCAGCAGTGAATTGGGCAGGAACACTGAAGCTTTCTTT
>TRBV29-1|NA|TRBD1|TRBJ1-4
CSVATGGWRLF
TGCAGCGTTGCCACAGGGGGCTGGCGGCTTTTT
>TRBV25-1|NA|TRBD1|TRBJ2-5
CASSDVQGMKTQYF
TGTGCCAGCAGTGATGTACAGGGGATGAAGACCCAGTACTTC
>TRBV18|NA|NA|TRBJ2-7
CASSPRGHEQYF
TGTGCCAGCTCACCTAGGGGCCACGAGCAGTACTTC
>TRBV18|NA|NA|TRBJ2-3
CASSPPVGQSSTDTQYF
TGTGCCAGCTCACCACCAGTCGGACAGAGTTCCACAGATACGCAGTATTTT
>TRBV11-2|NA|NA|TRBJ2-7
CASSSPRGPREMYEQYF
TGTGCCAGCAGCTCCCCGAGGGGCCCCAGGGAGATGTACGAGCAGTACTTC
>TRBV29-1|NA|NA|TRBJ1-2
CSVDGGGGYTF
TGCAGCGTTGACGGGGGCGGTGGCTACACCTTC
>TRBV7-9|few|NA|TRBJ1-1
CASSSIGGLAFF
TGTGCCAGCAGCTCAATTGGGGGGCTGGCTTTCTTT
>TRBV11-2|NA|NA|TRBJ2-3
CASSLGAASTDTQYF
TGTGCCAGCAGCTTAGGGGCGGCTAGCACAGATACGCAGTATTTT
>TRBV9|NA|NA|TRBJ2-3
CASSVAVTPPGDTQYF
TGTGCCAGCAGCGTAGCTGTGACTCCACCGGGAGATACGCAGTATTTT
>TRBV5-1|NA|NA|TRBJ2-6
CASSLDGAGANVLTF
TGCGCCAGCAGCTTGGACGGGGCTGGGGCCAACGTCCTGACTTTC
>TRBV15|few|TRBD2|TRBJ2-1
CATSRDSWSGRNEQFF
TGTGCCACCAGCAGAGATTCGTGGAGCGGGAGGAATGAGCAGTTCTTC
>TRBV30|NA|TRBD1|TRBJ2-2
CAWSVFPGQLITEANTGELFF
TGTGCCTGGAGTGTATTTCCGGGACAGCTGATAACGGAAGCTAACACCGGGGAGCTGTTTTTT
>TRBV2|NA|TRBD1|TRBJ2-2
CASRKDRENTGELFF
TGTGCCAGCAGGAAAGACAGGGAGAACACCGGGGAGCTGTTTTTT
>TRBV11-2|once|NA|TRBJ2-3
CASSLGLGDTQYF
TGTGCCAGCAGCTTAGGCTTGGGAGATACGCAGTATTTT
>TRBV30|NA|TRBD1|TRBJ1-2
CAWRRTGQYYGYTF
TGTGCCTGGAGACGGACAGGGCAATACTATGGCTACACCTTC
>TRBV19|NA|NA|TRBJ2-4
CASSIDEAKNIQYF
TGTGCCAGTAGTATCGACGAAGCCAAAAACATTCAGTACTTC
>TRBV19|NA|TRBD2|TRBJ2-7
CASSILAGESEQYF
TGTGCCAGTAGTATACTAGCGGGAGAAAGCGAGCAGTACTTC
>TRBV5-4|NA|NA|TRBJ1-1
CASSSGGGGMNTEAFF
TGTGCCAGCAGCTCCGGAGGGGGGGGGATGAACACTGAAGCTTTCTTT
>TRBV5-1|NA|TRBD1|TRBJ1-4
CASSLATGTGLEKLFF
TGCGCCAGCAGCTTGGCAACCGGGACAGGCCTTGAAAAACTGTTTTTT
>TRBV6-6|NA|NA|TRBJ1-5
CASSFSGGNQPQHF
TGTGCCAGCAGTTTTTCGGGCGGCAATCAGCCCCAGCATTTT
>TRBV7-3|few|TRBD2|TRBJ2-1
CASSLLVAGTYNEQFF
TGTGCCAGCAGCTTATTAGTAGCGGGAACCTACAATGAGCAGTTCTTC
>TRBV29-1|NA|NA|TRBJ2-7
CSVKEVLAYEQYF
TGCAGCGTTAAGGAGGTTCTAGCCTACGAGCAGTACTTC
>TRBV4-1|NA|NA|TRBJ1-1
CASSPTRFRAPEAFF
TGCGCCAGCAGCCCGACCCGATTCCGGGCTCCTGAAGCTTTCTTT
>TRBV15|NA|NA|TRBJ2-1
CATSRDGRYNEQFF
TGTGCCACCAGCAGAGATGGGCGGTACAATGAGCAGTTCTTC
>TRBV21-1|NA|NA|TRBJ2-7
CASSKALRWLYEQYF
TGTGCCAGCAGCAAAGCACTCCGATGGCTCTACGAGCAGTACTTC
>TRBV7-2|once|NA|TRBJ2-1
CASSLATGTASYNEQFF
TGTGCCAGCAGCTTAGCGACCGGGACTGCCTCCTACAATGAGCAGTTCTTC
>TRBV28|NA|NA|TRBJ2-2
CASSLRLGRLELFF
TGTGCCAGCAGTTTAAGGTTGGGCAGGCTTGAGCTGTTTTTT
>TRBV27|NA|TRBD1|TRBJ2-5
CASSYWGQQETQYF
TGTGCCAGCAGCTACTGGGGACAGCAAGAGACCCAGTACTTC
>TRBV11-3|NA|TRBD2|TRBJ2-4
CASSSGRNIQYF
TGTGCCAGCAGTAGCGGGCGGAACATTCAGTACTTC
>TRBV19|few|TRBD2|TRBJ2-1
CASSITPSGVTYNEQFF
TGTGCCAGTAGTATAACTCCGAGCGGGGTCACCTACAATGAGCAGTTCTTC
>TRBV7-2|NA|NA|TRBJ1-1
CASSLVGLATEAFF
TGTGCCAGCAGCTTAGTCGGGCTAGCGACTGAAGCTTTCTTT
>TRBV27|NA|NA|TRBJ2-3
CASSLSRTNTDTQYF
TGTGCCAGCAGTTTATCGAGGACGAACACAGATACGCAGTATTTT
>TRBV5-1|NA|NA|TRBJ1-2
CASSLAENYGYTF
TGCGCCAGCAGCTTGGCAGAAAACTATGGCTACACCTTC
>TRBV27|NA|NA|TRBJ2-7
CASSLGGPHYEQYF
TGTGCCAGCAGTTTAGGGGGCCCACACTACGAGCAGTACTTC
>TRBV30|NA|NA|TRBJ2-7
CAWAPGHHYEQYF
TGTGCCTGGGCCCCGGGACACCACTACGAGCAGTACTTC
>TRBV5-1|NA|NA|TRBJ2-7
CASSLRDRGEQYF
TGCGCCAGCAGCTTGCGGGACCGCGGCGAGCAGTACTTC
>TRBV2|NA|TRBD1|TRBJ2-3
CASSVRDRGTDTQYF
TGTGCCAGCAGTGTTCGGGACAGGGGCACAGATACGCAGTATTTT
>TRBV2|NA|TRBD2|TRBJ2-7
CASRVGLAGNYEQYF
TGTGCCAGCAGGGTAGGACTAGCGGGGAACTACGAGCAGTACTTC
>TRBV5-1|NA|NA|TRBJ2-2
CASSLALGNTGELFF
TGCGCCAGCAGCTTGGCGCTAGGAAACACCGGGGAGCTGTTTTTT
>TRBV18|NA|TRBD1|TRBJ2-7
CASSPGQTSSYEQYF
TGTGCCAGCTCGCCGGGACAGACAAGCTCCTACGAGCAGTACTTC